This T cell receptor beta chain comes out of a study of T-cell memory formation after mild COVID-19. Points from the study as a whole: Several responding clones turned up in pre-infection memory, indicating that cross-reactive memory may have taken part.

Using its own MiXCR run on the 5' RACE reads, TCRdb lists one record per CDR3 protein. The data show about 400,000 distinct CDR3 sequences, with about 22% seen just once and around 13% held by the top ten. This clonotype was recorded a few times. As yet, its antigen is unknown. Mismatch with germline at one junction end may stem from a read error. Input material: PBMCs or a T cell subset sorted from them (not recorded which). The sequence was obtained from an adult woman who had mild COVID-19 (a few samples of this study predate the infection). Cell type and time point are not known.

CDR3 loop: CASSLWRDGQQF. DNA for the CDR3: TGTGCCAGCAGTCTCTGGAGAGATGGACAGCAGTTT. The gene calls are TRBV2 and TRBJ1-1; D is perhaps TRBD1 (6 bases). CDR1 is SNHLY and CDR2 is FYNNEI in the germline V gene. This CDR3 has 12 residues.